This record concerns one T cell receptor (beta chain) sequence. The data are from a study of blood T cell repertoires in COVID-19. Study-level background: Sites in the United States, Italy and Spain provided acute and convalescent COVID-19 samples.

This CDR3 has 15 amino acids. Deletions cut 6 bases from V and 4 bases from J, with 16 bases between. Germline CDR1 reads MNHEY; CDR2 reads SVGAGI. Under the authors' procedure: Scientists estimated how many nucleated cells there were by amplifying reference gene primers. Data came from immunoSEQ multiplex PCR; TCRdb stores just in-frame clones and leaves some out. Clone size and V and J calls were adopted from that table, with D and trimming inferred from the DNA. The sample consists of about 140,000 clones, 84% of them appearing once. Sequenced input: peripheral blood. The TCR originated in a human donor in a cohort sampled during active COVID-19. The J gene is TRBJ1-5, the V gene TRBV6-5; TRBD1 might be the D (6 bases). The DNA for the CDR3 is TGTGCCAGCAGACGGGCCGGGACACCTAATCAGCCCCAGCATTTT. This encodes CASRRAGTPNQPQHF.